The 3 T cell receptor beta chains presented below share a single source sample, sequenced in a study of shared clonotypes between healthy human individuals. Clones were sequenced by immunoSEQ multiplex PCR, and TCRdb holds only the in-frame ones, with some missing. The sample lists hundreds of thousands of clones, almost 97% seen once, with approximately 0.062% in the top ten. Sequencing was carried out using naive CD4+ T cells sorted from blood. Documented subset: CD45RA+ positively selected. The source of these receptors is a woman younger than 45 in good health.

The CDR3 spells CASSFTSGRDEQFF. DNA for the CDR3: TGTGCCAGCAGTTTTACTAGCGGGAGGGATGAGCAGTTCTTC. The V call is TRBV6-6, the J call TRBJ2-1; the match to TRBD2 covers 13 bases. Germline assignment: CDR1 MNHNY and CDR2 SVGAGI (reference sequence). The CDR3 is made up of 14 amino acids. Germline trimming cut 4 bases from V and 8 bases from J; bases unmatched to any gene: 2.

The CDR3 loop reads CASSLVSGSNQPQHF. In nucleotides, the CDR3 is TGTGCCAGCAGCTTAGTGTCGGGTTCTAATCAGCCCCAGCATTTT. V and J are TRBV11-2 and TRBJ1-5; no clear D gene. The germline V gene has CDR1 SGHAT and CDR2 FQNNGV. The CDR3 loop spans 15 amino acids. V was cut by 1 base and J by 4 bases, with 11 bases left in between.

CDR3 in DNA: TGCGCCAGCAGCCCCCGGGACAGGGACGAGCAGTACTTC. Its translation: CASSPRDRDEQYF. The chain couples TRBV5-1 to TRBJ2-7; TRBD1 agrees at 9 bases. Per germline, CDR1 SGHRS and CDR2 YFSETQ. This CDR3 contains 13 residues. J was trimmed by 5 bases and V by 4 bases; bases with no gene match: 4.